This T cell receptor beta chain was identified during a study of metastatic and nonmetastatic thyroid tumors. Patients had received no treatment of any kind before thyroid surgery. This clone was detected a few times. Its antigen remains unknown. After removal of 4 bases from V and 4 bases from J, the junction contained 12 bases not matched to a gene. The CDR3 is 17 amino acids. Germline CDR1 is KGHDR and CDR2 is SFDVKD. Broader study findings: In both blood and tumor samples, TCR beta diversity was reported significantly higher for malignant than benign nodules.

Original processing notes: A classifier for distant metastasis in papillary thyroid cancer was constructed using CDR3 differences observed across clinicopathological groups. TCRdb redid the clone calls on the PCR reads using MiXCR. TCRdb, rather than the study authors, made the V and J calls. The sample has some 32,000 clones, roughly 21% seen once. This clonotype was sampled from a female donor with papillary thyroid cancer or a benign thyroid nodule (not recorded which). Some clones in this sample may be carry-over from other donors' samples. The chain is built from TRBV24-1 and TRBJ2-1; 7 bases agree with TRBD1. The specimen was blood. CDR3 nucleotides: TGTGCCACCAGTGACAGGGGGTTTACGAGGGGTTACAATGAGCAGTTCTTC. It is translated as CATSDRGFTRGYNEQFF.